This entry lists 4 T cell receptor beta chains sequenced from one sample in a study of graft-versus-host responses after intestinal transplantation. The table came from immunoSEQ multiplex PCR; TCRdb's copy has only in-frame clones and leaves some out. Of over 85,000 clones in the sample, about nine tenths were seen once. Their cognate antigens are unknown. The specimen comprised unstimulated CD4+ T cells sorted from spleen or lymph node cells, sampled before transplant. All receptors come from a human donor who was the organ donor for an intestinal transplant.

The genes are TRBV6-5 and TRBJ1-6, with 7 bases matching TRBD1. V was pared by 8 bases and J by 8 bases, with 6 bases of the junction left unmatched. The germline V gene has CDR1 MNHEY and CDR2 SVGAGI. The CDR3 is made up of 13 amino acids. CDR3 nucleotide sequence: TGTGCCAGCCGCGACAGGGTTGATTCACCCCTCCACTTT. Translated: CASRDRVDSPLHF.

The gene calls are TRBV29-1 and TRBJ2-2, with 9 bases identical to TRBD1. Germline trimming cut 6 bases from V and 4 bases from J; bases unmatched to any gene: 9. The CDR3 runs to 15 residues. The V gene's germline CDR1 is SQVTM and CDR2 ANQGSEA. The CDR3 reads CSVDLGTGTTGELFF. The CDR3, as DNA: TGCAGCGTCGATCTAGGGACAGGGACCACCGGGGAGCTGTTTTTT.

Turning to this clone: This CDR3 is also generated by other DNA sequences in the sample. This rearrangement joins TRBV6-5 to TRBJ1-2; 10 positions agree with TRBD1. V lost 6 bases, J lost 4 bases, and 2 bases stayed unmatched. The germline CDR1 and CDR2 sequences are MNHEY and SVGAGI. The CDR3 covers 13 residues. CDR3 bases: TGTGCCAGCAGCCGGACAGGGGGCTATGGCTACACCTTC. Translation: CASSRTGGYGYTF.

Written as DNA, the CDR3 is TGTGCCAGCAGCTTGGGACAGGACTCTGGAAACACCATATATTTT. Translated, it gives CASSLGQDSGNTIYF. This chain connects TRBV7-2 to TRBJ1-3; 8 nucleotides match TRBD1. Germline V gene sequence: CDR1 SGHTA, CDR2 FQGNSA. V lost 3 bases and J lost 0; bases outside the gene matches: 1. The CDR3 is made up of 15 amino acids.